The following is a T cell receptor beta chain sequence with its context. The antigen is unknown. The sample is drawn from a study of T cell repertoires in aging, cancer and after chemotherapy. Multiplex touch-down PCR with TRB-A/B primers amplified rearranged V-D-J TRB sequences. MiXCR, run by TCRdb on the multiplex PCR reads, gives a single entry per CDR3 protein. Of 2,000 to 2,500 distinct CDR3 sequences detected, roughly 23% appear once; the ten largest clones hold approximately 9%. Whole-study findings and limits: Untreated cancer patients had significantly lower blood TCR diversity than age-matched healthy donors.

TCR beta rearrangements were amplified from peripheral blood genomic DNA. What was sequenced was blood. The TCR originated in a human donor with a solid tumor.

CDR3 DNA: TGCAGTGCCGCCCCGGACAGGGCCGATCAGCCCCAGCATTTT. Protein product: CSAAPDRADQPQHF. V is TRBV20-1 and J is TRBJ1-5, with 8 bases matching TRBD1. The CDR3 consists of 14 residues. Germline CDR1 is DFQATT and CDR2 is SNEGSKA (reference sequence). J lost 5 bases, V lost 6 bases, and 9 bases had no gene match.